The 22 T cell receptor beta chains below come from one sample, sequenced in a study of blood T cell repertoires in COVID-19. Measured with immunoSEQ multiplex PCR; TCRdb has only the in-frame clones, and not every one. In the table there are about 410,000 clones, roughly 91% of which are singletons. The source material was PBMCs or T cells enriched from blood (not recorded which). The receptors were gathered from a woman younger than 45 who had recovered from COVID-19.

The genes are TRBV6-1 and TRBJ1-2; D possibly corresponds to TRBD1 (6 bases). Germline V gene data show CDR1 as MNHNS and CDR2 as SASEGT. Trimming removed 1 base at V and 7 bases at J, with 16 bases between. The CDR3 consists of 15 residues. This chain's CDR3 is CASSEEERDIRGYTF. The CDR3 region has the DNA TGTGCCAGCAGTGAAGAGGAACGGGACATTCGTGGCTACACCTTC.

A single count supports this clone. As DNA, the CDR3 is TGCGCCAGCAGCACAAATGGTGAGCAGTTCTTC. Protein: CASSTNGEQFF. The rearrangement links TRBV5-1 to TRBJ2-1; D is uncertain. Germline lookup yields CDR1 SGHRS and CDR2 YFSETQ. Trimming removed 4 bases at V and 9 bases at J, with 8 bases between. This CDR3 is 11 amino acids long.

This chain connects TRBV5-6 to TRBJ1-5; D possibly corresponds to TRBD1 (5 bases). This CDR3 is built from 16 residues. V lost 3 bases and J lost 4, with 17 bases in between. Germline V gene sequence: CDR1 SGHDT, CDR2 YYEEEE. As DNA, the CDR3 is TGTGCCAGCAGCTCCCATGGGGGGATGGGGAATCAGCCCCAGCATTTT. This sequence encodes CASSSHGGMGNQPQHF.

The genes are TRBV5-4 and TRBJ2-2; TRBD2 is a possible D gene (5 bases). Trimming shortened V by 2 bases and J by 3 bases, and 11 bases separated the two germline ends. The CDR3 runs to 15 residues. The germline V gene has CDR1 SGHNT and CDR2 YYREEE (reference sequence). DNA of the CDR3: TGTGCCAGCAGCTTCGTCTGGCGGGACACCGGGGAGCTGTTTTTT. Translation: CASSFVWRDTGELFF.

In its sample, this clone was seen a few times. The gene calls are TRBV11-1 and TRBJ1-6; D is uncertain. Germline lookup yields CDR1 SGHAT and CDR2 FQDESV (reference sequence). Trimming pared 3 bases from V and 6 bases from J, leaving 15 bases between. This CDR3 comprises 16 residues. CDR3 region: CASSLSARRINSPLHF. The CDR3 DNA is TGTGCCAGCAGCTTGAGTGCTCGGAGGATTAATTCACCCCTCCACTTT.

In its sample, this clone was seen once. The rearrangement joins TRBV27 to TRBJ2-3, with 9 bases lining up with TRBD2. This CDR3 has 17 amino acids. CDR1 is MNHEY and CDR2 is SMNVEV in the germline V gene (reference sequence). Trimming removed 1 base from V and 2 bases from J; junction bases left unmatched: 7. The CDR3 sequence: CASSLWALAGNTDTQYF. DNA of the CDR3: TGTGCCAGCAGTTTATGGGCCCTAGCGGGGAACACAGATACGCAGTATTTT.

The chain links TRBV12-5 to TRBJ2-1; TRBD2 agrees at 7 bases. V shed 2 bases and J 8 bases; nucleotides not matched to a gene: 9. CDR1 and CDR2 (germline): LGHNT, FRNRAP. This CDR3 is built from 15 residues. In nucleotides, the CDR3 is TGTGCTAGTGGTTTGCCCTCAGAGCGGGGAGATGAGCAGTTCTTC. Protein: CASGLPSERGDEQFF.

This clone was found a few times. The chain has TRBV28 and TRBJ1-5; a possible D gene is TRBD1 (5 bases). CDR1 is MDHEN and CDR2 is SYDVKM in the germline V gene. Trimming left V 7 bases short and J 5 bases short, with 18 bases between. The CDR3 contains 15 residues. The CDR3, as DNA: TGTGCCAGCATTCATCGGCAGGGCTGGGATCAGCCCCAGCATTTT. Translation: CASIHRQGWDQPQHF. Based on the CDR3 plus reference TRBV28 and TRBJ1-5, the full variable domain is DVKVTQSSRYLVKRTGEKVFLECVQDMDHENMFWYRQDPGLGLRLIYFSYDVKMKEKGDIPEGYSVSREKKERFSLILESASTNQTSMYLCASIHRQGWDQPQHFGDGTRLSIL.

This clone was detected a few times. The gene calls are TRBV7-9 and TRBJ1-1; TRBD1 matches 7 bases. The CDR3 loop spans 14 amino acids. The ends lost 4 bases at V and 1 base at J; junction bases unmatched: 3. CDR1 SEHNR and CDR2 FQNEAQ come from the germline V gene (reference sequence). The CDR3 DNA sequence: TGTGCCAGCAGCTCGGGACAGAGGAACACTGAAGCTTTCTTT. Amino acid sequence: CASSSGQRNTEAFF.

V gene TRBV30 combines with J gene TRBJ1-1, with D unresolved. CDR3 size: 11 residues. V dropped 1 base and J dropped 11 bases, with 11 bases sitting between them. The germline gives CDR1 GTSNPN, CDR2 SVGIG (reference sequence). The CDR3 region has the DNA TGTGCCTGGAGTGGACTCTTAGAGGCTTTCTTT. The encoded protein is CAWSGLLEAFF.

CDR3 in DNA: TGTGCCTGGAGTAACAGTGGTGGAAACACCATATATTTT. It encodes CAWSNSGGNTIYF. The chain employs TRBV30 and TRBJ1-3, with D hard to call. Germline values: CDR1 GTSNPN, CDR2 SVGIG (reference sequence). This CDR3 has 13 residues. Between the trimmed V and J ends, which lost 2 bases and 3 bases, there was a span of 8 bases. Using reference TRBV30 and TRBJ1-3 for the parts outside the CDR3, the full variable domain is SQTIHQWPATLVQPVGSPLSLECTVEGTSNPNLYWYRQAAGRGLQLLFYSVGIGQISSEVPQNLSASRPQDRQFILSSKKLLLSDSGFYLCAWSNSGGNTIYFGEGSWLTVV.

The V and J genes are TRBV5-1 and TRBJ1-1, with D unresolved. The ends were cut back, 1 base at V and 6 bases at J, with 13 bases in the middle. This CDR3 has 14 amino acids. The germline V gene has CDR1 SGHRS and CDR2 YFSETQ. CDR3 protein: CASSLTGWGPEAFF. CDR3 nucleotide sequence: TGCGCCAGCAGCTTGACGGGATGGGGTCCTGAAGCTTTCTTT.

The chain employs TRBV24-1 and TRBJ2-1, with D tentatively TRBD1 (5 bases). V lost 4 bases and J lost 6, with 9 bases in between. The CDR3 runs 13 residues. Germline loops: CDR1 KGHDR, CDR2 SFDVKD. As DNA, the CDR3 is TGTGCCACCAGTGACCCCACAGGCAATGAGCAGTTCTTC. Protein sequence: CATSDPTGNEQFF.

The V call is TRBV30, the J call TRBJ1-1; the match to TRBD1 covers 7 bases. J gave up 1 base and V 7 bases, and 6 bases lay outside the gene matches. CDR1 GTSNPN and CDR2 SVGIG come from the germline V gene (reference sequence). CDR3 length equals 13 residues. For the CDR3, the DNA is TGTGCCTCCTCACAGGGGCCGAACACTGAAGCTTTCTTT. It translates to CASSQGPNTEAFF.

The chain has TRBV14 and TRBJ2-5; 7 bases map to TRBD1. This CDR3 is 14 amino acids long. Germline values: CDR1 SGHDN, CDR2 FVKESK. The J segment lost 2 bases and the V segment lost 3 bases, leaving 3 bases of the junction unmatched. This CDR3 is CASSHWDSQETQYF. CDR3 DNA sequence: TGTGCCAGCAGCCATTGGGACAGTCAAGAGACCCAGTACTTC.

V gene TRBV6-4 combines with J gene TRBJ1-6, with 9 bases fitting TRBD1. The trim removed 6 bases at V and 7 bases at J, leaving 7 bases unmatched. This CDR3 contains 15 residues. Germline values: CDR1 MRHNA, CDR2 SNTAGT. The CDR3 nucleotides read TGTGCCAGCAGGGAGACAGGGGGATGGAATTCACCCCTCCACTTT. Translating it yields CASRETGGWNSPLHF.

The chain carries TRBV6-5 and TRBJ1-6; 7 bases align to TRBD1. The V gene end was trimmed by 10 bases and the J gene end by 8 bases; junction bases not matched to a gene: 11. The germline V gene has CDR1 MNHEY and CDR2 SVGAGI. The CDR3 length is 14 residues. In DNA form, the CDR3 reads TGTGCCATCCTCACCCGGGACAGTCATTCACCCCTCCACTTT. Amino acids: CAILTRDSHSPLHF.

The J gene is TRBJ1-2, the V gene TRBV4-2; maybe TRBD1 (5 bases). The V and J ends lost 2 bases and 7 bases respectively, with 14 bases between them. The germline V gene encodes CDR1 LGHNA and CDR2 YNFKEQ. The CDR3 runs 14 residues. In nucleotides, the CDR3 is TGTGCCAGCAGCCAATCCCAGGGTCCCATTGGCTACACCTTC. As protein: CASSQSQGPIGYTF.

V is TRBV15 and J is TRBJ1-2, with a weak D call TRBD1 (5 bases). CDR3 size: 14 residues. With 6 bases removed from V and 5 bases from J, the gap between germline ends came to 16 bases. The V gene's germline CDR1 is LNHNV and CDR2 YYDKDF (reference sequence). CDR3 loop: CATRDNRGSYGYTF. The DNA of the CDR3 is TGTGCCACCAGGGACAACCGTGGCTCGTATGGCTACACCTTC.

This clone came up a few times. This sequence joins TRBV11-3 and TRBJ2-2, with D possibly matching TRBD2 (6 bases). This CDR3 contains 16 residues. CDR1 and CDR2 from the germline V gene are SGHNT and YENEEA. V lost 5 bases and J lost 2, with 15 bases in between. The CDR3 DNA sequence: TGTGCCAGCAGCCTCGGAGGGGCTCGTAACACCGGGGAGCTGTTTTTT. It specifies CASSLGGARNTGELFF.

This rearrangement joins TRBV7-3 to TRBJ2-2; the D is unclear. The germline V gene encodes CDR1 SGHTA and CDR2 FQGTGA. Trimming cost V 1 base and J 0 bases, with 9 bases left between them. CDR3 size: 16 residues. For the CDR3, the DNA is TGTGCCAGCAGCTTAAGTGGCAGCGCGAACACCGGGGAGCTGTTTTTT. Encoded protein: CASSLSGSANTGELFF.

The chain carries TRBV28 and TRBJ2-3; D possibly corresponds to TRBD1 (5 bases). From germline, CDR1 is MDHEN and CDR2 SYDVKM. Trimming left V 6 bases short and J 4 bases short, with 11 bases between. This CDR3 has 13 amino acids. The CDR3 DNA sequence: TGTGCCAGCAGCAACGTAGGGGCAGATACGCAGTATTTT. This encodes CASSNVGADTQYF.